The 27 T cell receptor beta chains below were found in one sample sequenced in a study of blood T cell repertoires in COVID-19. Libraries were prepared by immunoSEQ multiplex PCR; TCRdb keeps only in-frame clonotypes and omits some of them. The profile covers about 470,000 clones, with around 90% appearing a single time and approximately 0.7% taken by the ten largest. The sequencing input was PBMCs or T cells enriched from blood (not recorded which). The receptor source for this set is a woman aged 18-30 years who had recovered from COVID-19.

The rearrangement joins TRBV28 to TRBJ2-7; TRBD1 agrees at 7 bases. The V and J ends lost 5 bases and 0 bases, in that order; junction bases with no gene match: 10. CDR3 length equals 16 residues. Germline CDR1 reads MDHEN; CDR2 reads SYDVKM. The CDR3 is CASSTRDRPTSYEQYF. The CDR3 nucleotides read TGTGCCAGCAGTACGAGGGACAGACCGACCTCCTACGAGCAGTACTTC.

The V call is TRBV5-1, the J call TRBJ2-5; D not resolved. The V end lost 1 base, the J end lost 1 base, and 11 bases lay between the germline ends. The CDR3 runs 15 residues. CDR1 is SGHRS and CDR2 is YFSETQ in the germline V gene. CDR3 region: CASSLRLSGQETQYF. For the CDR3, the DNA is TGCGCCAGCAGCTTGCGCCTTTCAGGCCAAGAGACCCAGTACTTC. The full variable domain, in which reference TRBV5-1 and TRBJ2-5 provide the parts outside the CDR3, is KAGVTQTPRYLIKTRGQQVTLSCSPISGHRSVSWYQQTPGQGLQFLFEYFSETQRNKGNFPGRFSGRQFSNSRSEMNVSTLELGDSALYLCASSLRLSGQETQYFGPGTRLLVL.

This clone was recorded a few times. The chain recombines TRBV3-1 (or the pseudogene TRBV3-2) with TRBJ1-1; D is possibly TRBD1 (6 bases). The germline gives CDR1 LGHDT, CDR2 YNNKEL (reference sequence). V was trimmed by 4 bases and J by 0 bases, leaving 15 bases between them. The CDR3 sequence is 16 residues long. DNA for the CDR3: TGTGCCAGCAGCCTACTCCCGGGACAACTGAACACTGAAGCTTTCTTT. It translates to CASSLLPGQLNTEAFF.

The chain uses TRBV11-2 and TRBJ2-1, with unresolved D. The CDR3 length is 15 residues. V gave up 2 bases and J gave up 4 bases, with 12 bases separating them. CDR1 is SGHAT, CDR2 FQNNGV, per germline. CDR3 DNA: TGTGCCAGCAGCTTACGATCGGTCTTATACAATGAGCAGTTCTTC. The encoded protein is CASSLRSVLYNEQFF.

This sequence joins TRBV6-5 and TRBJ1-2; maybe TRBD1 (5 bases). The CDR3 totals 13 residues. Per the germline V gene, CDR1 is MNHEY and CDR2 is SVGAGI. V lost 9 bases and J lost 8, with 19 bases in between. The CDR3 is CASPRSGGCGYTF. In nucleotides, the CDR3 is TGTGCCAGTCCCCGATCGGGGGGATGCGGCTACACCTTC.

This chain connects TRBV7-9 to TRBJ1-1; 10 bases agree with TRBD1. The trim removed 0 bases at V and 4 bases at J, leaving 2 bases unmatched. The CDR3 spans 15 residues. In germline, CDR1 is SEHNR, CDR2 FQNEAQ (reference sequence). CDR3 DNA sequence: TGTGCCAGCAGCTTAGCGGACAGGGGGGGCACTGAAGCTTTCTTT. Its protein product is CASSLADRGGTEAFF.

V is TRBV2 and J is TRBJ1-2; D gene ambiguous. The CDR3 is 14 amino acids. Trimming took 1 base from V and 4 from J, leaving 10 bases between them. CDR1 is SNHLY, CDR2 FYNNEI, per germline. The CDR3 DNA sequence: TGTGCCAGCAGTGAAGGGGCTAACTTCTATGGCTACACCTTC. This sequence encodes CASSEGANFYGYTF.

This clone was recorded a few times. This chain uses TRBV18 with TRBJ1-1, with a weak D call TRBD1 (5 bases). The CDR3 extends over 12 amino acids. Deletions cut 8 bases from V and 11 bases from J, with 18 bases between. Germline assignment: CDR1 KGHSH and CDR2 LQKENI. CDR3 protein: CASTTATSEAFF. The DNA of the CDR3 is TGTGCCAGCACGACAGCGACCTCGGAGGCTTTCTTT.

The chain is built from TRBV2 and TRBJ1-5; D call uncertain. Germline V CDR1 and CDR2: SNHLY, FYNNEI. There are 15 residues in the CDR3. V lost 1 base and J 4 bases, leaving 11 bases between the germline ends. In DNA, the CDR3 is TGTGCCAGCAGTGAAGGGTACACGTTGAATCAGCCCCAGCATTTT. It specifies CASSEGYTLNQPQHF.

This clone was found a few times. The rearrangement joins TRBV6-4 to TRBJ2-1, with 8 bases aligning to TRBD2. V lost 3 bases to trimming and J lost 4 bases; unmatched junction nucleotides: 5. The CDR3 runs 15 residues. The germline CDR1 and CDR2 sequences are MRHNA and SNTAGT. CDR3: CASSESASGYNEQFF. The CDR3 DNA sequence: TGTGCCAGCAGTGAGTCCGCTAGCGGGTACAATGAGCAGTTCTTC.

This clone appeared a single time. The gene calls are TRBV5-5 and TRBJ1-3; the D gene is possibly TRBD1 (5 bases). The CDR3 length is 16 residues. The V gene's germline CDR1 is SGHKS and CDR2 YYEKEE (reference sequence). The V end was cut by 0 bases, the J end by 2 bases, with 12 bases between. DNA of the CDR3: TGTGCCAGCAGCTTGGAAATCAGGGTAACTGGAAACACCATATATTTT. Amino acid sequence: CASSLEIRVTGNTIYF.

This chain uses TRBV6-5 with TRBJ1-6; D unresolved. The CDR3 totals 12 residues. V lost 10 bases and J lost 10, with 14 bases in between. Looked up from germline, CDR1 is MNHEY and CDR2 is SVGAGI. Here the CDR3 reads CATGELRSPLHF. The CDR3, as DNA: TGTGCCACCGGGGAGCTCAGGTCACCCCTCCACTTT.

The chain carries TRBV30 and TRBJ2-1; TRBD2 matches at 9 bases. The CDR3 has 14 amino acids. Per germline, CDR1 GTSNPN and CDR2 SVGIG (reference sequence). V shed 3 bases and J 10 bases; nucleotides not matched to a gene: 10. The CDR3 sequence: CAWRGTSFGPEQFF. The CDR3 coding sequence is TGTGCCTGGAGGGGGACTAGCTTTGGGCCCGAGCAGTTCTTC.

The V gene is TRBV6-5, the J gene TRBJ1-2; D unresolved. Germline V lookup: CDR1 MNHEY, CDR2 SVGAGI. The CDR3 runs 14 residues. V lost 3 bases and J lost 5, with 13 bases in between. Here the CDR3 reads CASSYEGLFYGYTF. CDR3 DNA: TGTGCCAGCAGTTATGAAGGACTTTTTTATGGCTACACCTTC.

The rearrangement uses TRBV27 and TRBJ2-2, with TRBD1 matching 7 bases. The junction had 1 base not matched to a gene; V was cut back by 3 bases and J by 0 bases. This CDR3 comprises 15 residues. Germline V CDR1 and CDR2: MNHEY, SMNVEV (reference sequence). The CDR3 spells CASSFRGPNTGELFF. The CDR3, as DNA: TGTGCCAGCAGTTTTAGGGGGCCGAACACCGGGGAGCTGTTTTTT.

The CDR3 reads CASSLDLSSYNEQFF. CDR3 nucleotides: TGTGCCAGCAGCTTAGATCTGAGCTCCTACAATGAGCAGTTCTTC. The chain is built from TRBV5-6 and TRBJ2-1; D remains unclear. V lost 2 bases and J 0 bases, leaving 9 bases between the germline ends. Germline V gene data show CDR1 as SGHDT and CDR2 as YYEEEE. The CDR3 contains 15 residues.

A remark on this clone: Other DNA sequences within the sample encode an identical CDR3. V and J are TRBV5-4 and TRBJ2-1; 10 nucleotides line up with TRBD1. Germline loops: CDR1 SGHNT, CDR2 YYREEE (reference sequence). This CDR3 has 15 amino acids. V shed 4 bases, J shed 0 bases, and the junction held 1 base outside the gene matches. The CDR3 spells CASSRDRGSYNEQFF. The CDR3 DNA reads as TGTGCCAGCAGCCGGGACAGGGGCTCCTACAATGAGCAGTTCTTC.

V gene TRBV10-3 combines with J gene TRBJ1-5, with 7 nucleotides matching TRBD1. The CDR3 consists of 14 residues. The germline V gene encodes CDR1 ENHRY and CDR2 SYGVKD. J gave up 0 bases and V 10 bases, and 6 bases lay outside the gene matches. DNA of the CDR3: TGTGCCACCGACACAGGGGCTAGCAATCAGCCCCAGCATTTT. Its translation: CATDTGASNQPQHF.

The J gene is TRBJ1-6, the V gene TRBV30; D call uncertain. In germline, CDR1 is GTSNPN, CDR2 SVGIG (reference sequence). V shed 2 bases and J shed 12 bases, with 17 bases lying between them. This CDR3 contains 14 residues. The CDR3 DNA reads TGTGCCTGGAGTCCCCGTTACCCAGAGGGACCCCTCCACTTT. This gives the protein CAWSPRYPEGPLHF.

The V and J genes are TRBV30 and TRBJ1-6; D unclear. This CDR3 contains 14 residues. V lost 3 bases and J lost 10, with 16 bases in between. Germline V lookup: CDR1 GTSNPN, CDR2 SVGIG (reference sequence). The CDR3 reads CAWRIRRSESPLHF. The CDR3 bases are TGTGCCTGGAGAATTCGGAGGTCGGAATCACCCCTCCACTTT.

This chain links TRBV2 with TRBJ2-7, with D possibly TRBD2 on 6 matching bases. In germline, CDR1 is SNHLY, CDR2 FYNNEI. This CDR3 region has 11 residues. V was shortened by 4 bases and J by 11 bases, with 12 bases between the two germline ends. The CDR3 sequence is CASSGRGGEYF. The CDR3 DNA is TGTGCCAGCAGTGGCCGTGGCGGGGAGTACTTC.

The rearrangement uses TRBV5-1 and TRBJ2-7; possibly TRBD2 for D (6 bases). Germline V gene sequence: CDR1 SGHRS, CDR2 YFSETQ. Trimming removed 3 bases from V and 0 bases from J, with 13 bases in between. The CDR3 loop spans 15 amino acids. The DNA of the CDR3 is TGCGCCAGCAGCTACGGAGGGCTTTCCTCCTACGAGCAGTACTTC. It codes for CASSYGGLSSYEQYF.

The chain uses TRBV19 and TRBJ1-1, with D hard to call. Germline values: CDR1 LNHDA, CDR2 SQIVND (reference sequence). The CDR3 covers 13 residues. The ends were cut back, 8 bases at V and 0 bases at J, with 10 bases in the middle. CDR3 protein: CASSQEVNTEAFF. The CDR3 DNA reads TGTGCCAGTTCTCAGGAGGTGAACACTGAAGCTTTCTTT.

This sequence joins TRBV30 and TRBJ1-5; D not certain. Trimming stripped 3 bases from V and 6 bases from J, with 6 bases between. This CDR3 is built from 11 residues. Germline V CDR1 and CDR2: GTSNPN, SVGIG (reference sequence). The CDR3 region is CAWSTGQPQHF. For the CDR3, the DNA is TGTGCCTGGAGCACGGGTCAGCCCCAGCATTTT.

The J gene is TRBJ2-1, the V gene TRBV15; TRBD2 aligns across 8 bases. CDR1 and CDR2 (germline): LNHNV, YYDKDF (reference sequence). With 0 bases clipped from V and 4 bases from J, the junction kept 17 bases outside the gene matches. This CDR3 has 20 residues. The CDR3 region has the DNA TGTGCCACCAGCAGAGATTCCCGCCAAGCTGGCGGGACTAGATACAATGAGCAGTTCTTC. Its translation is CATSRDSRQAGGTRYNEQFF.

CDR3 DNA sequence: TGTGCCAGCAGTGACCTCCTCGTCCGGCAAGAGACCCAGTACTTC. Residues: CASSDLLVRQETQYF. The chain recombines TRBV6-1 with TRBJ2-5; no firm D call. Germline V gene lookup returns CDR1 MNHNS and CDR2 SASEGT. V was cut by 3 bases and J by 2 bases, with 13 bases left in between. This CDR3 is 15 amino acids long.

V usage is TRBV6-1 and J usage is TRBJ1-2; D remains unclear. Germline V gives CDR1 MNHNS, CDR2 SASEGT. This CDR3 has 15 amino acids. The ends were cut back, 2 bases at V and 8 bases at J, with 18 bases in the middle. Here the CDR3 DNA reads TGTGCCAGCAGTGAATACTTGGCGGAGGCGGGGGGCTACACCTTC. Amino acid sequence: CASSEYLAEAGGYTF.